The next 29 T cell receptor beta chains were all read from a single sample in a study of lymphopenia after photon versus proton radiotherapy. Here immunoSEQ multiplex PCR was the method, and the copy in TCRdb shows in-frame clones only, minus some. Of 12,000 or so clones listed, about 89% are singletons. The material sequenced was peripheral blood, taken from a patient treated with proton-based radiotherapy. Source of these receptors: a man in his 60s with pancreatic cancer.

The chain combines TRBV6-1 with TRBJ1-2, with 7 bases matching TRBD1. The CDR3 covers 15 residues. The V segment lost 6 bases and the J segment 0 bases; nucleotides outside the gene matches: 7. Germline V gene data show CDR1 as MNHNS and CDR2 as SASEGT. The CDR3 loop reads CASSQGTATNYGYTF. CDR3 in DNA: TGTGCCAGCAGCCAAGGGACAGCGACTAACTATGGCTACACCTTC.

The chain joins TRBV28 to TRBJ2-1, with 7 bases fitting TRBD2. CDR1 and CDR2 (germline): MDHEN, SYDVKM. This CDR3 spans 13 amino acids. V lost 7 bases, J lost 6 bases, and 6 bases stayed unmatched. The CDR3 spells CASTWEGFNEQFF. CDR3 sequence (DNA): TGTGCCAGCACCTGGGAGGGTTTCAATGAGCAGTTCTTC.

This chain links TRBV30 with TRBJ2-7, with a possible D match to TRBD1 (5 bases). Germline V CDR1 and CDR2: GTSNPN, SVGIG (reference sequence). Trimming cost V 3 bases and J 6 bases, with 15 bases left between them. The CDR3 totals 13 residues. CDR3 region: CAWSPGRRGEQYF. The CDR3 nucleotides are TGTGCCTGGAGCCCTGGAAGAAGGGGCGAGCAGTACTTC.

This clone was seen just once. The chain carries TRBV5-8 and TRBJ1-1, with D perhaps TRBD1 (5 bases). V was clipped by 9 bases and J by 5 bases, with 20 bases between them. The CDR3 is made up of 14 amino acids. Germline CDR1 is SGHTS and CDR2 is YDEGEE. Written as DNA, the CDR3 is TGTGCCAACCCCTCGGGGACGGTTATGACTGAAGCTTTCTTT. This gives the protein CANPSGTVMTEAFF.

V and J are TRBV2 and TRBJ1-1; D uncertain. CDR1 SNHLY and CDR2 FYNNEI come from the germline V gene. The CDR3 covers 12 residues. V dropped 6 bases and J dropped 9 bases, with 14 bases sitting between them. Here the CDR3 DNA reads TGTGCCAGCAGGGTTGACAAGGCTAAAGCTTTCTTT. The encoded protein is CASRVDKAKAFF.

For this clone: Lacking the conserved final phenylalanine or tryptophan, this CDR3 likely reflects a read error. The rearrangement uses TRBV12-5 and TRBJ1-1; D not resolved. Germline V gene lookup returns CDR1 LGHNT and CDR2 FRNRAP. With 4 bases removed from V and 4 bases from J, the gap between germline ends came to 10 bases. This CDR3 comprises 13 residues. This CDR3 is CASGSGLSTEAFS. For the CDR3, the DNA is TGTGCTAGTGGTTCGGGATTATCCACTGAAGCTTTCTCT.

The V and J genes are TRBV6-6 and TRBJ2-5, with no clear D. Germline V CDR1 and CDR2: MNHNY, SVGAGI (reference sequence). The CDR3 is 13 amino acids. Deletions cut 7 bases from V and 7 bases from J, with 16 bases between. This CDR3 is CASNEPISGTQYF. The CDR3 DNA follows: TGTGCCAGCAATGAACCCATTTCAGGGACCCAGTACTTC.

This clone occurred once. The chain joins TRBV19 to TRBJ2-7; 7 bases are a match to TRBD1. The CDR3 has 13 residues. Germline CDR1 and CDR2: LNHDA and SQIVND (reference sequence). Unmatched junction bases numbered 1, after V lost 5 bases and J lost 0 bases. DNA of the CDR3: TGTGCCAGTAGTGGACAGGCCTCCTACGAGCAGTACTTC. It codes for CASSGQASYEQYF.

The CDR3 sequence is CASSAGTPGDTQYF. CDR3 nucleotide sequence: TGTGCCAGCAGTGCCGGGACCCCGGGGGATACGCAGTATTTT. The V gene is TRBV2, the J gene TRBJ2-3, with D perhaps given as TRBD1 or TRBD2 (5 bases each). Germline V CDR1 and CDR2: SNHLY, FYNNEI. The CDR3 contains 14 residues. Between the trimmed V and J ends, which lost 4 bases and 6 bases, there was a span of 14 bases.

A single count supports this clone. The chain employs TRBV7-8 and TRBJ1-6, with a weak D call TRBD1 (5 bases). Trimming removed 5 bases from V and 15 bases from J, with 17 bases in between. The CDR3 contains 13 residues. From germline, CDR1 is SGHVS and CDR2 FQNEAQ. CDR3 protein: CASSRDGQDRLHF. CDR3 nucleotides: TGTGCCAGCAGCCGGGACGGCCAGGATCGCCTCCACTTT. Full variable domain (missing parts from reference TRBV7-8 and TRBJ1-6): GAGVSQSPRYKVAKRGQDVALRCDPISGHVSLFWYQQALGQGPEFLTYFQNEAQLDKSGLPSDRFFAERPEGSVSTLKIQRTQQEDSAVYLCASSRDGQDRLHFGNGTRLTVT.

This sequence joins TRBV30 and TRBJ2-7; TRBD2 is a possible D gene (6 bases). Looked up from germline, CDR1 is GTSNPN and CDR2 is SVGIG (reference sequence). The CDR3 covers 15 residues. V lost 8 bases and J 5 bases, leaving 25 bases between the germline ends. The CDR3 sequence: CALRPGLPLDHEQYF. The CDR3 DNA sequence: TGTGCCCTTAGACCGGGACTTCCCCTGGACCACGAGCAGTACTTC.

V and J are TRBV5-1 and TRBJ1-1; D is undetermined. CDR3 size: 13 residues. Trimming stripped 6 bases from V and 0 bases from J, with 9 bases between. Germline V lookup: CDR1 SGHRS, CDR2 YFSETQ. The CDR3 sequence is CASNRALNTEAFF. The CDR3 DNA sequence: TGCGCCAGCAACCGGGCGCTGAACACTGAAGCTTTCTTT. Using reference TRBV5-1 and TRBJ1-1 for the parts outside the CDR3, the full variable domain is KAGVTQTPRYLIKTRGQQVTLSCSPISGHRSVSWYQQTPGQGLQFLFEYFSETQRNKGNFPGRFSGRQFSNSRSEMNVSTLELGDSALYLCASNRALNTEAFFGQGTRLTVV.

The chain recombines TRBV5-1 with TRBJ2-1; TRBD2 matches at 9 bases. The ends lost 4 bases at V and 8 bases at J; junction bases unmatched: 7. This CDR3 has 14 amino acids. The germline V gene encodes CDR1 SGHRS and CDR2 YFSETQ. CDR3 sequence (DNA): TGCGCCAGCAGCCCGCATAGCGGGAGCGATGAGCAGTTCTTC. Its translation is CASSPHSGSDEQFF. The complete variable domain, with remaining parts taken from reference TRBV5-1 and TRBJ2-1, reads KAGVTQTPRYLIKTRGQQVTLSCSPISGHRSVSWYQQTPGQGLQFLFEYFSETQRNKGNFPGRFSGRQFSNSRSEMNVSTLELGDSALYLCASSPHSGSDEQFFGPGTRLTVL.

The rearrangement links TRBV4-2 to TRBJ2-3, with 11 bases matching TRBD2. The junction had 8 bases not matched to a gene; V was cut back by 1 base and J by 2 bases. Germline V lookup: CDR1 LGHNA, CDR2 YNFKEQ. The CDR3 runs 18 residues. CDR3 nucleotides: TGTGCCAGCAGCCAAGTCTTAAATAGCGGGAGGGACACAGATACGCAGTATTTT. It codes for CASSQVLNSGRDTDTQYF.

V and J are TRBV28 and TRBJ2-1; either TRBD1 or TRBD2 may supply D (6 bases each). Germline V gives CDR1 MDHEN, CDR2 SYDVKM. Trimming removed 11 bases from V and 3 bases from J, with 17 bases in between. The CDR3 is made up of 14 amino acids. CDR3 bases: TGTGCCTCGACCGGGGGCGGGAACTACAATGAGCAGTTCTTC. Translating gives CASTGGGNYNEQFF. Looking up the rest from reference TRBV28 and TRBJ2-1 gives the full variable domain: DVKVTQSSRYLVKRTGEKVFLECVQDMDHENMFWYRQDPGLGLRLIYFSYDVKMKEKGDIPEGYSVSREKKERFSLILESASTNQTSMYLCASTGGGNYNEQFFGPGTRLTVL.

V and J are TRBV25-1 and TRBJ2-3; D remains unclear. The germline V gene has CDR1 MGHDK and CDR2 SYGVNS. The CDR3 has 15 residues. Trimming left V 3 bases short and J 0 bases short, with 10 bases between. CDR3: CASSDRVTSTDTQYF. CDR3 in DNA: TGTGCCAGCAGTGATAGGGTTACTAGCACAGATACGCAGTATTTT.

V is TRBV14 and J is TRBJ2-5, with 10 bases that match TRBD2. Germline CDR1 and CDR2: SGHDN and FVKESK. This CDR3 region has 15 residues. The ends lost 4 bases at V and 2 bases at J; junction bases unmatched: 4. Here the CDR3 reads CASSRSGLAQETQYF. For the CDR3, the DNA is TGTGCCAGCAGCCGATCGGGACTAGCGCAAGAGACCCAGTACTTC. Using reference TRBV14 and TRBJ2-5 for the parts outside the CDR3, the full variable domain is EAGVTQFPSHSVIEKGQTVTLRCDPISGHDNLYWYRRVMGKEIKFLLHFVKESKQDESGMPNNRFLAERTGGTYSTLKVQPAELEDSGVYFCASSRSGLAQETQYFGPGTRLLVL.

The genes are TRBV28 and TRBJ1-5; no clear D. Germline CDR1 and CDR2: MDHEN and SYDVKM. The germline V and J ends were trimmed by 5 bases and 1 base, with 9 bases remaining between them. The CDR3 totals 14 residues. The CDR3 DNA follows: TGTGCCAGCAGTGGGGTAGCGAGCAATCAGCCCCAGCATTTT. It specifies CASSGVASNQPQHF.

The rearrangement links TRBV29-1 to TRBJ1-2, with D tentatively TRBD1 (5 bases). The V and J ends lost 7 bases and 6 bases respectively, with 18 bases between them. The CDR3 is made up of 13 amino acids. Per germline, CDR1 SQVTM and CDR2 ANQGSEA. This CDR3 reads CSGDTAGGNGYTF. The CDR3 nucleotides are TGCAGCGGTGATACTGCGGGGGGTAATGGCTACACCTTC.

This rearrangement joins TRBV4-1 to TRBJ2-5; possible D gene TRBD1, 6 bases. The V and J ends lost 1 base and 1 base respectively, with 10 bases between them. CDR1 is MGHRA, CDR2 YSYEKL, per germline. This CDR3 has 15 amino acids. DNA for the CDR3: TGCGCCAGCAGCCAAGGGGACAAAAGCCAAGAGACCCAGTACTTC. Translated, it gives CASSQGDKSQETQYF.

This chain joins TRBV6-6 and TRBJ2-5; D is unclear. Trimming shortened V by 5 bases and J by 0 bases, and 4 bases separated the two germline ends. Germline V CDR1 and CDR2: MNHNY, SVGAGI (reference sequence). The CDR3 consists of 12 residues. The CDR3 protein is CASSGYQETQYF. The CDR3 bases are TGTGCCAGCAGTGGGTACCAAGAGACCCAGTACTTC.

The chain is built from TRBV7-9 and TRBJ2-1, with D possibly TRBD2 on 5 matching bases. V lost 3 bases and J lost 0, with 15 bases in between. Germline V gene data show CDR1 as SEHNR and CDR2 as FQNEAQ (reference sequence). CDR3 length: 17 amino acids. CDR3 nucleotides: TGTGCCAGCAGCTTTGCGGGCTCTTCTTACTCCTACAATGAGCAGTTCTTC. Its protein is CASSFAGSSYSYNEQFF.

The chain couples TRBV20-1 to TRBJ2-5; D remains ambiguous. This CDR3 is 10 amino acids long. In germline, CDR1 is DFQATT, CDR2 SNEGSKA (reference sequence). The V end was cut by 6 bases, the J end by 3 bases, with 5 bases between. CDR3 sequence reads: CSAAEETQYF. Here the CDR3 DNA reads TGCAGTGCGGCAGAAGAGACCCAGTACTTC.

The chain employs TRBV5-1 and TRBJ2-5, with 10 bases matching TRBD1. V lost 0 bases to trimming and J lost 4 bases; unmatched junction nucleotides: 0. The CDR3 length is 14 residues. CDR1 SGHRS and CDR2 YFSETQ come from the germline V gene. The CDR3: CASSLGTGGETQYF. In DNA, the CDR3 is TGCGCCAGCAGCTTGGGGACAGGGGGAGAGACCCAGTACTTC.

The rearrangement links TRBV19 to TRBJ1-1; D remains unclear. The germline CDR1 and CDR2 sequences are LNHDA and SQIVND (reference sequence). The CDR3 is 14 residues long. Trimming removed 5 bases from V and 1 base from J, with 11 bases in between. CDR3 DNA sequence: TGTGCCAGTAGTCCCCGCTGGACGAACACTGAAGCTTTCTTT. Translation gives CASSPRWTNTEAFF. The variable domain in full, with the rest retrieved from reference TRBV19 and TRBJ1-1, is DGGITQSPKYLFRKEGQNVTLSCEQNLNHDAMYWYRQDPGQGLRLIYYSQIVNDFQKGDIAEGYSVSREKKESFPLTVTSAQKNPTAFYLCASSPRWTNTEAFFGQGTRLTVV.

The gene calls are TRBV5-1 and TRBJ2-7; D ambiguous. The CDR3 spans 15 residues. The ends were cut back, 5 bases at V and 5 bases at J, with 20 bases in the middle. Germline values: CDR1 SGHRS, CDR2 YFSETQ. Here the CDR3 reads CASSPMLGSNNEQYF. In DNA form, the CDR3 reads TGCGCCAGCAGTCCTATGCTTGGGTCGAACAACGAGCAGTACTTC.

The rearrangement links TRBV10-3 to TRBJ1-4, with D perhaps TRBD1 (5 bases). Trimming removed 2 bases from V and 7 bases from J, with 17 bases in between. There are 16 residues in the CDR3. Germline-derived CDR1 and CDR2 are ENHRY and SYGVKD. The DNA for the CDR3 is TGTGCCATCAGTGAGGGCCCCGCAGGGACGGGTGAAAAACTGTTTTTT. This encodes CAISEGPAGTGEKLFF.

The genes are TRBV10-3 and TRBJ1-1, with TRBD1 as a possible D gene (6 bases). The CDR3 has 14 residues. From germline, CDR1 is ENHRY and CDR2 SYGVKD. Trimming removed 8 bases from V and 5 bases from J, with 18 bases in between. Here the CDR3 reads CAIRQGGGGTEAFF. The CDR3 DNA is TGTGCCATCCGCCAAGGGGGTGGTGGAACTGAAGCTTTCTTT.

The genes are TRBV5-4 and TRBJ1-2; D remains ambiguous. The CDR3 totals 13 residues. V was cut by 0 bases and J by 4 bases, with 7 bases left in between. Germline V gene data show CDR1 as SGHNT and CDR2 as YYREEE (reference sequence). The CDR3 sequence is CASSLGGSYGYTF. The CDR3 DNA reads as TGTGCCAGCAGCTTGGGAGGATCCTATGGCTACACCTTC.